The source of this T cell receptor (beta chain) is a study of low-dose radiotherapy and immunotherapy resistance in tumors. Overall study: The study delivered 0.5 Gy per fraction every 2 weeks to Cohort 1, totaling 6.5 Gy. The patients were given nivolumab 240 mg every two weeks and ipilimumab 1 mg/kg every six weeks, through an intravenous route.

V was pared by 7 bases and J by 0 bases, with 7 bases of the junction left unmatched. In germline, CDR1 is ENHRY, CDR2 SYGVKD. The length of the CDR3 is 15 residues. Gene-specific TRAV and TRBV primers were used for first-strand cDNA, covering alpha and beta chains. Amplification of TCRs used a constant-region primer and V-primer adapter for roughly 22 PCR cycles. TCRdb passed the reads through MiXCR, listing each CDR3 protein once. In the table there are 10,000 to 15,000 distinct CDR3 sequences, about three fifths of which are singletons. J is TRBJ2-7 and V is TRBV10-3, with 9 bases that match TRBD1. This clonotype was sampled from a human donor with advanced metastatic prostate, ovarian, gallbladder or colorectal cancer (not recorded which). This table probably holds off-target reads from a library built for another chain. CDR3 in amino acids: CAIKAGTGNSYEQYF. The CDR3, as DNA: TGTGCCATCAAGGCGGGGACAGGGAACTCCTACGAGCAGTACTTC.